This T cell receptor (beta chain) was sequenced in a study of blood T cell repertoires in COVID-19. Across the study: There were acute and convalescent COVID-19 samples, and they came from the United States, Italy and Spain. Nucleic acid was either cDNA or gDNA, and it came from T cells, B-cell-depleted T cells, or PBMCs.

Only a few counts were recorded for this clone. Per the authors' pipeline: Reference gene primer amplification gave estimated nucleated cell counts. The method was immunoSEQ multiplex PCR; TCRdb's version includes in-frame clones alone and lacks a portion of them. V, J and clone size are taken as reported in that table, and D and trimming were inferred from the DNA itself. Of approximately 88,000 clones listed, roughly four fifths were seen once; the top ten hold 20%. The V gene's germline CDR1 is SGHRS and CDR2 YFSETQ. With 0 bases removed from V and 4 bases from J, the gap between germline ends came to 28 bases. There are 20 residues in the CDR3.

The sequenced sample was peripheral blood. The receptor was isolated from a woman older than 75 with active or convalescent COVID-19. The rearrangement links TRBV5-1 to TRBJ1-1; D call uncertain. CDR3 protein: CASSLVWWSGNLGPVTEAFF. The CDR3, as DNA: TGCGCCAGCAGCTTGGTATGGTGGTCGGGAAACTTAGGACCGGTCACTGAAGCTTTCTTT.